This section outlines one T cell receptor (beta chain) sequence together with its context. Its antigen is as yet unknown. One end of the junction fails to match germline, which may point to a read error. The sample belongs to a study of cytomegalovirus exposure and HLA in healthy donors. At the level of the study: As an earlier analysis found, around 170 million T cells yielded 117 million unique TCR beta sequences.

General study results and limits: Researchers left out some V segments, among them TRBV6-2 and TRBV6-3, as indistinguishable.

With 60 Vbeta and 13 Jbeta primers, the PCR was carried out. Assay: immunoSEQ multiplex PCR; the TCRdb copy retains only in-frame clones and omits some. The sample carries 150,000 to 200,000 clones, under 85% recorded once. The donors (healthy individuals) were bone marrow donors. The CDR3 has 14 residues. From germline, CDR1 is SNHLY and CDR2 FYNNEI. Sequencing was performed on PBMCs. The TCR sequence derives from a woman aged 30 to 39 in good health and CMV-seronegative. The rearrangement links TRBV2 to TRBJ1-2; 8 bases are a match to TRBD1. As DNA, the CDR3 is TGTGCCAGCAGGAGGACAGGGACGGGCTATGGCTACCCCTTC. Its protein is CASRRTGTGYGYPF.